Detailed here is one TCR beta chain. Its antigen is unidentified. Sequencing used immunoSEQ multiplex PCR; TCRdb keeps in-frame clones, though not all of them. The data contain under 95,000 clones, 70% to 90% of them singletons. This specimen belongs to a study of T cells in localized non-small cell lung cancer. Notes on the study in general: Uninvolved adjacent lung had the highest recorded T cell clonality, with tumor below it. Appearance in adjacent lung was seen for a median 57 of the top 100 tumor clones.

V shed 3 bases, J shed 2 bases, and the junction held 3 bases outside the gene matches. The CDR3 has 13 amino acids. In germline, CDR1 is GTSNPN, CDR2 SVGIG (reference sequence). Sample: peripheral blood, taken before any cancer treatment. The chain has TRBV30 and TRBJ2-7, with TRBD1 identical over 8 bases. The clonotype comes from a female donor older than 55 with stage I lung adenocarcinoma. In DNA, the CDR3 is TGTGCCTGGAGCGCAGGGGGCACCTACGAGCAGTACTTC. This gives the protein CAWSAGGTYEQYF.